These 19 T cell receptor beta chains were sequenced from one sample in a study of metastatic and nonmetastatic thyroid tumors. MiXCR re-clonotyped the PCR reads for TCRdb. The table lists about 21,000 clones, about 30% of them singletons. All patients reached thyroid surgery having received no treatment beforehand. The sequenced material came from blood. These receptor sequences come from a female donor with papillary thyroid cancer or a benign thyroid nodule (not recorded which). Some clones in this sample may be carry-over from other donors' samples.

The chain joins TRBV18 to TRBJ2-7, with unresolved D. Germline values: CDR1 KGHSH, CDR2 LQKENI. This CDR3 has 12 residues. V was pared by 0 bases and J by 5 bases, with 5 bases between. The CDR3 region has the DNA TGTGCCAGCTCACCACCGTCAAACGAGCAGTACTTC. It yields the protein CASSPPSNEQYF.

This clone was detected ten times or more. The gene calls are TRBV5-4 and TRBJ2-4; no reliable D call. Trimming cost V 0 bases and J 0 bases, with 7 bases left between them. The CDR3 sequence is 15 residues long. CDR1 is SGHNT, CDR2 YYREEE, per germline (reference sequence). CDR3: CASSLAGLAKNIQYF. In DNA, the CDR3 is TGTGCCAGCAGCTTGGCCGGGTTAGCCAAAAACATTCAGTACTTC.

This clone was found many times. The CDR3 region is CASSVGPGANVLTF. CDR3 nucleotide sequence: TGTGCCAGCAGTGTGGGGCCCGGGGCCAACGTCCTGACTTTC. V and J are TRBV9 and TRBJ2-6; D possibly corresponds to TRBD1 (5 bases). Trimming shortened V by 5 bases and J by 4 bases, and 10 bases separated the two germline ends. The CDR3 is 14 amino acids. The germline V gene encodes CDR1 SGDLS and CDR2 YYNGEE.

This clone has a handful of counts. The chain has TRBV6-1 and TRBJ2-1; D is ambiguous. Germline values: CDR1 MNHNS, CDR2 SASEGT. The V and J ends lost 5 bases and 7 bases respectively, with 9 bases between them. CDR3 length: 12 residues. The CDR3 is CASSPLRNEQFF. In DNA, the CDR3 is TGTGCCAGCAGTCCCCTTAGGAATGAGCAGTTCTTC.

This clone qualifies as medium-sized (0.01 to 0.1%). The chain is built from TRBV7-6 and TRBJ2-1, with 9 bases aligning to TRBD1. J gave up 1 base and V 1 base, and 5 bases lay outside the gene matches. CDR1 is SGHVS and CDR2 is FNYEAQ in the germline V gene. The CDR3 length is 17 residues. In DNA, the CDR3 is TGTGCCAGCAGCTTAGAACAACAGGGGGCATCCTACAATGAGCAGTTCTTC. As protein: CASSLEQQGASYNEQFF.

The genes are TRBV6-2 or TRBV6-3 and TRBJ1-4; unclear D gene. The CDR3 runs 18 residues. Germline V gene lookup returns CDR1 MNHEY and CDR2 SVGEGT. Trimming left V 0 bases short and J 3 bases short, with 17 bases between. CDR3 sequence (DNA): TGTGCCAGCAGTTACTCGACGCTAGCTGTTGGGGCTAATGAAAAACTGTTTTTT. It translates to CASSYSTLAVGANEKLFF.

By proportion, this clone is medium-sized. The rearrangement joins TRBV20-1 to TRBJ2-7; 7 positions agree with TRBD1. The length of the CDR3 is 15 residues. Germline trimming cut 3 bases from V and 0 bases from J; bases unmatched to any gene: 8. Germline CDR1 and CDR2: DFQATT and SNEGSKA (reference sequence). In DNA, the CDR3 is TGCAGTGCTAGTACTCCGACAGGGCTCTCCTACGAGCAGTACTTC. Its protein is CSASTPTGLSYEQYF.

This clone was seen more than once but under ten times. CDR3 amino acids: CASSDHTNTEAFF. The CDR3 DNA follows: TGTGCCAGCAGTGACCATACGAACACTGAAGCTTTCTTT. This chain connects TRBV6-2 or TRBV6-3 to TRBJ1-1; D gene unclear. Germline loops: CDR1 MNHEY, CDR2 SVGEGT. V shed 5 bases and J shed 1 base, with 8 bases lying between them. The CDR3 length is 13 residues.

This chain connects TRBV5-1 to TRBJ2-1; 11 nucleotides align to TRBD2. Losses at the gene ends were 4 bases for V and 8 bases for J; bases not matched to a gene: 20. This CDR3 is 19 amino acids long. The germline gives CDR1 SGHRS, CDR2 YFSETQ. This CDR3 is CASSPSKLAGVSYGDEQFF. CDR3 nucleotide sequence: TGCGCCAGCAGCCCGTCGAAACTAGCGGGAGTAAGTTACGGGGATGAGCAGTTCTTC.

V is TRBV20-1 and J is TRBJ2-7; D is possibly TRBD1 (5 bases). Germline V gives CDR1 DFQATT, CDR2 SNEGSKA (reference sequence). V was cut by 0 bases and J by 3 bases, with 18 bases left in between. The CDR3 has 16 amino acids. The CDR3 DNA reads TGCAGTGCTAGAGATAGTAGACAGTCCCCCTGCTACGAGCAGTACTTC. It codes for CSARDSRQSPCYEQYF.

The chain has TRBV24-1 and TRBJ2-7; 8 positions agree with TRBD1. The V and J ends lost 3 bases and 2 bases, in that order; junction bases with no gene match: 5. The length of the CDR3 is 15 residues. From germline, CDR1 is KGHDR and CDR2 SFDVKD. The CDR3 here is CATSDPRTGPYEQYF. The CDR3 nucleotides read TGTGCCACCAGTGATCCTAGGACAGGGCCCTACGAGCAGTACTTC.

This clone occurred many times. The chain carries TRBV6-5 and TRBJ2-1; 11 bases are shared with TRBD2. There are 16 residues in the CDR3. After removal of 4 bases from V and 4 bases from J, the junction contained 6 bases not matched to a gene. Germline-derived CDR1 and CDR2 are MNHEY and SVGAGI. The CDR3 region is CASSSHTSGRYNEQFF. In DNA, the CDR3 is TGTGCCAGCAGTTCCCACACTAGCGGGAGATACAATGAGCAGTTCTTC.

By frequency in the sample, this clone is medium-sized. The chain joins TRBV5-1 to TRBJ1-2, with D unresolved. Germline V gene data show CDR1 as SGHRS and CDR2 as YFSETQ. The V end lost 4 bases, the J end lost 2 bases, and 9 bases lay between the germline ends. The length of the CDR3 is 13 residues. This chain's CDR3 is CASSPDSNYGYTF. The CDR3 bases are TGCGCCAGCAGCCCCGACTCCAACTATGGCTACACCTTC.

The genes are TRBV20-1 and TRBJ2-7, with 14 bases identical to TRBD2. Unmatched junction bases numbered 10, after V lost 3 bases and J lost 0 bases. This CDR3 comprises 18 residues. Germline V lookup: CDR1 DFQATT, CDR2 SNEGSKA (reference sequence). The CDR3 nucleotides read TGCAGTGCTAGGGACACGGGACTAGCGGGAGTGTTCTCCTACGAGCAGTACTTC. It is translated as CSARDTGLAGVFSYEQYF.

This clone has ten or more counts. It may be a read error: a sequence one base away is much more abundant. This chain links TRBV10-3 with TRBJ2-2; D unresolved. Germline V gene lookup returns CDR1 ENHRY and CDR2 SYGVKD. This CDR3 spans 13 amino acids. The V gene lost 2 bases and the J gene lost 6 bases, with 7 bases spanning the gap. CDR3: CAISEADPGELFF. The DNA for the CDR3 is TGTGCCATCAGTGAGGCGGACCCCGGGGAGCTGTTTTTT.

The sample holds a few counts of this clone. V is TRBV10-3 and J is TRBJ1-2; D is ambiguous. Germline loops: CDR1 ENHRY, CDR2 SYGVKD. Trimming removed 4 bases from V and 1 base from J, with 10 bases in between. This CDR3 is 14 amino acids long. This CDR3 reads CAISVQRVNYGYTF. Written as DNA, the CDR3 is TGTGCCATCAGTGTTCAGCGGGTTAACTATGGCTACACCTTC.

There are many counts of this clone. This rearrangement joins TRBV12-3 or TRBV12-4 to TRBJ2-2, with unresolved D. Trimming pared 11 bases from V and 1 base from J, leaving 11 bases between. CDR3 length: 13 residues. As DNA, the CDR3 is TGTGCCGCCCGAACGGGGAACACCGGGGAGCTGTTTTTT. Its protein is CAARTGNTGELFF.

CDR3 nucleotide sequence: TGCGCCAGCAGCTGGGGACAGGGCTCAAATCGCTACACCTTC. Translation gives CASSWGQGSNRYTF. V is TRBV5-1 and J is TRBJ1-2; 9 bases match TRBD1. The trim removed 3 bases at V and 9 bases at J, leaving 9 bases unmatched. Looked up from germline, CDR1 is SGHRS and CDR2 is YFSETQ. The CDR3 runs to 14 residues. The variable domain in full, with the rest retrieved from reference TRBV5-1 and TRBJ1-2, is KAGVTQTPRYLIKTRGQQVTLSCSPISGHRSVSWYQQTPGQGLQFLFEYFSETQRNKGNFPGRFSGRQFSNSRSEMNVSTLELGDSALYLCASSWGQGSNRYTFGSGTRLTVV.

This clone was seen repeatedly, ten times or more. This chain's CDR3 is CASSSTGGHVKLFF. The CDR3 DNA reads as TGTGCCAGCAGCTCTACAGGGGGTCACGTAAAACTGTTTTTT. The V and J genes are TRBV7-9 and TRBJ1-4, with 8 bases that match TRBD1. CDR1 and CDR2 (germline): SEHNR, FQNEAQ (reference sequence). The V gene end was trimmed by 4 bases and the J gene end by 10 bases; junction bases not matched to a gene: 8. This CDR3 has 14 residues.